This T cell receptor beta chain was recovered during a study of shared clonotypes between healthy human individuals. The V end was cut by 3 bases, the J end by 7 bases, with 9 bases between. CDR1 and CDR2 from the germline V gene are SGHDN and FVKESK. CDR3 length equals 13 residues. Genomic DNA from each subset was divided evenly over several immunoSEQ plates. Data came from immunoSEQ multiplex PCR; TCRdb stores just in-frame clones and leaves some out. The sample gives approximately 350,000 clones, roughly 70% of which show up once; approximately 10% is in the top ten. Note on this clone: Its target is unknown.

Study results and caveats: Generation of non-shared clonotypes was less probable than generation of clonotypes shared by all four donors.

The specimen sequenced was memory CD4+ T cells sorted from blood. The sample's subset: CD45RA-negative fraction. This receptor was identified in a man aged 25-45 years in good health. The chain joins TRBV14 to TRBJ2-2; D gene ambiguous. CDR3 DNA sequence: TGTGCCAGCAGCCATGGGATCCTCGGGGAGCTGTTTTTT. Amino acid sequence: CASSHGILGELFF.